This is a list of T cell receptor beta chains from one sample in a study of identical twins. TCRdb re-called the 5' RACE reads with MiXCR, one entry per CDR3 protein. The sample has nearly 900,000 distinct CDR3 sequences, 9% to 15% seen once. This same sample was also part of a study on yellow fever vaccine responses in identical twins.

Material: PBMCs. These receptors were collected from a woman under 30 in good health. Both conserved end residues are part of each CDR3. Some rows mark clone size as missing; the rest say once, few, many or name a class of expanded clone.

>few|TRBJ2-6|TRBV4-1
CASGLLGAGANVLTF
>.|TRBJ2-1|TRBV7-7
CASSPEASGGGGEQFF
>.|TRBJ2-3|TRBV10-3
CAISDQRGDTQYF
>.|TRBJ2-1|TRBV20-1
CSARRPGLAGSYNEQFF
>many|TRBJ2-3|TRBV5-1
CASSFRDPRTDTQYF
>.|TRBJ2-1|TRBV4-1
CASSRLAGVGNEQFF
>many|TRBJ2-1|TRBV4-2
CASSQAFHNEQFF
>.|TRBJ2-5|TRBV11-3
CASSSLLLSDQETQYF
>many|TRBJ1-1|TRBV2
CASRRGVTEAFF
>few|TRBJ2-2|TRBV24-1
CATSQGGSNTGELFF